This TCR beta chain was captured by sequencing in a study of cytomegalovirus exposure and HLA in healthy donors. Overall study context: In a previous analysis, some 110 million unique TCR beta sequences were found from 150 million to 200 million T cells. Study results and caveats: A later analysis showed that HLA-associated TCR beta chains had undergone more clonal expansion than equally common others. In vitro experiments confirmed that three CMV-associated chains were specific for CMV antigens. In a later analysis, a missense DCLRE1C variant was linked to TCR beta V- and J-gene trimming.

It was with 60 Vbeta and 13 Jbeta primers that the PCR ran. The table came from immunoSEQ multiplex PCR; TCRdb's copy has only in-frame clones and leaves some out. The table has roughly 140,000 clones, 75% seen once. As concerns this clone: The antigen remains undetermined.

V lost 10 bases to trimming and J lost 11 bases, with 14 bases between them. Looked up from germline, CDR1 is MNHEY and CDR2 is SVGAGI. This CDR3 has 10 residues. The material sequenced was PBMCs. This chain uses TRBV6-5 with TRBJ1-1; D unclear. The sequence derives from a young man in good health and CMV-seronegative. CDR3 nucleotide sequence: TGTGCCACCCAACCCGGGAGGGCTTTCTTT. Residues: CATQPGRAFF.